This TCR beta chain was sequenced during a study of T cell responses to AZD1222 COVID-19 vaccine. Deletions cut 7 bases from V and 1 base from J, with 23 bases between. The CDR3 has 18 residues. Germline CDR1 is SGHTA and CDR2 is FQGTGA. Assay used: immunoSEQ multiplex PCR; TCRdb lists only in-frame clones, some missing. Counted here are about 140,000 clones, approximately 90% occurring once; the ten biggest clones make up 5% to 6.5%. The TCR sequence derives from an adult in good health. The chain uses TRBV7-3 and TRBJ2-1, with D possibly matching TRBD1 (6 bases). The material was peripheral blood, obtained on day 0 of AZD1222 vaccination. CDR3 coding DNA: TGTGCCAGCACCCAAGAGACAGGATTTTCGTCGTCCTACAATGAGCAGTTCTTC. This codes for CASTQETGFSSSYNEQFF. The full variable domain, in which reference TRBV7-3 and TRBJ2-1 provide the parts outside the CDR3, is GAGVSQTPSNKVTEKGKYVELRCDPISGHTALYWYRQSLGQGPEFLIYFQGTGAADDSGLPNDRFFAVRPEGSVSTLKIQRTERGDSAVYLCASTQETGFSSSYNEQFFGPGTRLTVL.